This passage covers 19 T cell receptor beta chains from one sample sequenced in a study of patients and donors after allogeneic stem cell transplantation. Via MiXCR, TCRdb re-called the RT-PCR reads, giving one row per CDR3 protein. The sample includes approximately 220,000 distinct CDR3 sequences, roughly 38% of them seen just once. Sequencing input: blood, either unsorted or a sorted T cell fraction (not recorded which). These receptors were collected from a human donor who was either an allogeneic HSCT recipient or a stem cell or donor lymphocyte infusion donor (not recorded which). It is not recorded whose cells these are; they may come from a transplant donor.

V and J are TRBV5-1 and TRBJ2-2; no clear D gene. CDR1 SGHRS and CDR2 YFSETQ come from the germline V gene. V gave up 4 bases and J gave up 1 base, with 20 bases separating them. The CDR3 runs to 18 residues. CDR3 nucleotide sequence: TGCGCCAGCAGCCACTCATCTGGGGTCCTCGGGAACACCGGGGAGCTGTTTTTT. This sequence encodes CASSHSSGVLGNTGELFF.

This chain joins TRBV29-1 and TRBJ2-5, with no clear D. Between the trimmed V and J ends, which lost 6 bases and 3 bases, there was a span of 20 bases. CDR1 SQVTM and CDR2 ANQGSEA come from the germline V gene. The CDR3 runs 15 residues. The CDR3 here is CSVGFRGRSEETQYF. Here the CDR3 DNA reads TGCAGCGTCGGCTTCCGAGGCAGGAGTGAAGAGACCCAGTACTTC. Combining the CDR3 with reference TRBV29-1 and TRBJ2-5 gives the whole variable domain SAVISQKPSRDICQRGTSLTIQCQVDSQVTMMFWYRQQPGQSLTLIATANQGSEATYESGFVIDKFPISRPNLTFSTLTVSNMSPEDSSIYLCSVGFRGRSEETQYFGPGTRLLVL.

The rearrangement joins TRBV7-2 to TRBJ2-5; D is undetermined. The V and J ends lost 1 base and 7 bases respectively, with 10 bases between them. Germline V gene lookup returns CDR1 SGHTA and CDR2 FQGNSA. The CDR3 sequence is 13 residues long. In nucleotides, the CDR3 is TGTGCCAGCAGCTTAGTACTCGAGGTGACCCAGTACTTC. This codes for CASSLVLEVTQYF.

This clonotype was found once. The rearrangement uses TRBV5-1 and TRBJ2-1; 9 bases match TRBD1. The CDR3 contains 15 residues. Germline assignment: CDR1 SGHRS and CDR2 YFSETQ. Trimming took 0 bases from V and 3 from J; bases not matched to a gene: 1. Here the CDR3 DNA reads TGCGCCAGCAGCTTGGGGGGACAGGGCTACAATGAGCAGTTCTTC. This translates into CASSLGGQGYNEQFF.

The chain carries TRBV7-2 and TRBJ1-4, with 7 bases that match TRBD1. This CDR3 has 16 amino acids. Per the germline V gene, CDR1 is SGHTA and CDR2 is FQGNSA. The J segment lost 3 bases and the V segment lost 1 base, leaving 5 bases of the junction unmatched. CDR3 amino acids: CASSLGRGQSNEKLFF. CDR3 coding DNA: TGTGCCAGCAGCTTAGGCAGGGGACAGTCTAATGAAAAACTGTTTTTT.

This clonotype was seen more than once but under ten times. The chain combines TRBV5-5 with TRBJ1-4; D unresolved. The germline CDR1 and CDR2 sequences are SGHKS and YYEKEE (reference sequence). CDR3 size: 14 residues. Deletions cut 4 bases from V and 4 bases from J, with 11 bases between. The CDR3 is CASSVDAVNEKLFF. The CDR3 bases are TGTGCCAGCAGCGTGGACGCAGTTAATGAAAAACTGTTTTTT. Complete variable domain (other parts from reference TRBV5-5 and TRBJ1-4): DAGVTQSPTHLIKTRGQQVTLRCSPISGHKSVSWYQQVLGQGPQFIFQYYEKEERGRGNFPDRFSARQFPNYSSELNVNALLLGDSALYLCASSVDAVNEKLFFGSGTQLSVL.

The V gene is TRBV6-2 or TRBV6-3, the J gene TRBJ2-7; possible D gene TRBD2, 7 bases. The ends were cut back, 2 bases at V and 6 bases at J, with 20 bases in the middle. The CDR3 is 16 amino acids. CDR1 and CDR2 from the germline V gene are MNHEY and SVGEGT. The CDR3 nucleotides read TGTGCCAGCAGTTACGGCCGGACAGCGGGGAACGCCGAGCAGTACTTC. It is translated as CASSYGRTAGNAEQYF.

The chain joins TRBV2 to TRBJ1-5; no reliable D call. CDR3 length: 13 residues. Germline assignment: CDR1 SNHLY and CDR2 FYNNEI. Trimming pared 7 bases from V and 6 bases from J, leaving 13 bases between. DNA for the CDR3: TGTGCCAGCACGCGGGGAAGGAGTCAGCCCCAGCATTTT. It is translated as CASTRGRSQPQHF.

This clonotype turned up a few times. This chain joins TRBV4-3 and TRBJ1-6, with TRBD1 identical over 9 bases. The CDR3 spans 16 residues. V dropped 1 base and J dropped 7; count of bases not matched to a gene: 5. CDR1 LGHNA and CDR2 YSLEER come from the germline V gene. The CDR3 DNA sequence: TGCGCCAGCAGCCAAGCATGGACAGGGGAGAATTCACCCCTCCACTTT. Its protein is CASSQAWTGENSPLHF.

The chain links TRBV7-4 to TRBJ1-3, with TRBD1 as a possible D gene (6 bases). V lost 5 bases to trimming and J lost 4 bases, with 18 bases between them. The CDR3 runs to 16 residues. Germline CDR1 and CDR2: SGHVT and SQSDAQ. The chain's CDR3 is CASSTRCRQAGNTIYF. CDR3 coding DNA: TGTGCCAGCAGCACCCGGTGTAGACAGGCCGGAAACACCATATATTTT.

The J gene is TRBJ1-2, the V gene TRBV5-1; 9 bases match TRBD1. The CDR3 covers 16 residues. Germline V gene sequence: CDR1 SGHRS, CDR2 YFSETQ. V dropped 0 bases and J dropped 4; count of bases not matched to a gene: 7. The CDR3 sequence: CASSLGVTGGSYGYTF. In DNA form, the CDR3 reads TGCGCCAGCAGCTTGGGAGTGACAGGGGGTAGCTATGGCTACACCTTC.

In its sample, this clonotype was seen a few times. This sequence joins TRBV12-3 or TRBV12-4 and TRBJ2-5; perhaps TRBD2 as D (6 bases). There are 17 residues in the CDR3. V gave up 7 bases and J gave up 2 bases, with 23 bases separating them. The DNA for the CDR3 is TGTGCCAGCACCTCAGTAAACCCCGGACTAAGGCAAGAGACCCAGTACTTC. Encoded protein: CASTSVNPGLRQETQYF.

The genes are TRBV27 and TRBJ1-5; 11 bases line up with TRBD1. The CDR3 sequence is 15 residues long. The germline CDR1 and CDR2 sequences are MNHEY and SMNVEV (reference sequence). The V gene end was trimmed by 6 bases and the J gene end by 6 bases; junction bases not matched to a gene: 7. CDR3 sequence: CASSPDRGHRQPQHF. CDR3 coding DNA: TGTGCCAGCAGCCCGGACAGGGGGCATCGTCAGCCCCAGCATTTT.

This clonotype occurred a few times. V gene TRBV4-1 combines with J gene TRBJ1-2; D is unclear. Trimming took off 0 bases at V and 3 bases at J, with 14 bases between the two ends. Per the germline V gene, CDR1 is MGHRA and CDR2 is YSYEKL. The CDR3 runs to 16 residues. In DNA form, the CDR3 reads TGCGCCAGCAGCCAAGATAATCAGGCATCTTACTATGGCTACACCTTC. It specifies CASSQDNQASYYGYTF.

The J gene is TRBJ2-3, the V gene TRBV5-1; D is perhaps TRBD2 (6 bases). CDR3 length: 14 residues. The germline CDR1 and CDR2 sequences are SGHRS and YFSETQ. The V end lost 4 bases, the J end lost 8 bases, and 17 bases lay between the germline ends. CDR3 amino acids: CASSLGGEPITQYF. The CDR3 DNA sequence: TGCGCCAGCAGCCTGGGGGGAGAGCCTATTACGCAGTATTTT.

This clonotype was seen a handful of times. V and J are TRBV10-2 and TRBJ1-5; D unresolved. This CDR3 contains 13 residues. CDR1 and CDR2 (germline): WSHSY, SAAADI. V was clipped by 6 bases and J by 7 bases, with 13 bases between them. DNA of the CDR3: TGCGCCAGCAGATCGGGCGTAGGACAGCCCCAGCATTTT. Its protein product is CASRSGVGQPQHF.

This clonotype was recorded a few times. J is TRBJ2-7 and V is TRBV4-3, with 8 positions matching TRBD1. CDR3 length equals 17 residues. Germline V gives CDR1 LGHNA, CDR2 YSLEER. Trimming removed 1 base from V and 3 bases from J; junction bases left unmatched: 11. This CDR3 is CASSQVSTDRDFYEQYF. The CDR3 bases are TGCGCCAGCAGCCAAGTTTCGACGGACAGGGACTTCTACGAGCAGTACTTC.

The rearrangement links TRBV10-3 to TRBJ2-7, with TRBD1 as a possible D gene (7 bases). Germline CDR1 is ENHRY and CDR2 is SYGVKD. Trimming took off 8 bases at V and 2 bases at J, with 28 bases between the two ends. The CDR3 is 18 amino acids. CDR3 in DNA: TGTGCCATCGGTACGGGAGAGACAGGGATTCCTCGCCCCTACGAGCAGTACTTC. Translating gives CAIGTGETGIPRPYEQYF.

The chain carries TRBV7-9 and TRBJ2-3; TRBD1 aligns across 8 bases. Germline lookup yields CDR1 SEHNR and CDR2 FQNEAQ (reference sequence). The CDR3 consists of 15 residues. Germline trimming cut 1 base from V and 4 bases from J; bases unmatched to any gene: 4. The CDR3 region is CASSLDGTGADTQYF. As DNA, the CDR3 is TGTGCCAGCAGCTTAGATGGGACAGGTGCAGATACGCAGTATTTT.